What follows is one T cell receptor (beta chain) and its context. These data originate in a study of blood T cell repertoires in COVID-19. Study-level information: PBMCs, B-cell-depleted T cells, or T cells were the source of the cDNA or gDNA that made up the material.

Using immunoSEQ multiplex PCR, the repertoire was profiled, and TCRdb retains in-frame clones only, with some absent. The sample consists of around 220,000 clones, 65% to 90% of them appearing once. In germline, CDR1 is SGDLS, CDR2 YYNGEE. Trimming cost V 3 bases and J 1 base, with 23 bases left between them. The CDR3 runs 19 residues. This chain uses TRBV9 with TRBJ2-1; D might be TRBD2 (6 bases). This TCR came from a human donor in a cohort sampled during active COVID-19. The sequencing sample was made of peripheral blood. CDR3 loop: CASSAQKGLLARSYNEQFF. In nucleotides, the CDR3 is TGTGCCAGCAGCGCCCAAAAGGGTCTCCTAGCGAGATCCTACAATGAGCAGTTCTTC.